Sequencing of this T cell receptor beta chain was carried out in a study of T cell responses to AZD1222 COVID-19 vaccine. Study results and caveats: When two AZD1222 doses had been given, Spike-specific TCR breadth and depth rose. Spike as a whole was targeted by vaccine-associated CD4 TCRs, dominant at 160-218 and 743-854. The donors showed a predominance of white British ancestry and of females, with possible underestimation of clonal diversity. The study reported that nearly half of spike-specific TCRs target unmutated variant regions.

Libraries were prepared by immunoSEQ multiplex PCR; TCRdb keeps only in-frame clonotypes and omits some of them. The sample has 90,000 to 150,000 clones, 70% to 90% seen once. V gave up 2 bases and J gave up 6 bases, with 10 bases separating them. CDR1 and CDR2 from the germline V gene are MNHEY and SVGAGI. The CDR3 contains 13 residues. A word on this clone: Its target is not known. Distinct nucleotide sequences in the sample also encode this CDR3.

This receptor was identified in an adult in good health. Material: peripheral blood, obtained on day 0 of AZD1222 vaccination. The gene calls are TRBV6-5 and TRBJ1-1, with TRBD1 as a possible D gene (5 bases). The CDR3 protein is CASSYPGGAEAFF. The CDR3 region has the DNA TGTGCCAGCAGTTACCCGGGGGGGGCTGAAGCTTTCTTT.